Presented here are 5 T cell receptor beta chains from one specimen sequenced in a study of T-cell memory formation after mild COVID-19. TCRdb re-derived calls from the 5' RACE reads in MiXCR, one entry per CDR3 protein. The sample lists more than 250,000 distinct CDR3 sequences, 15% to 20% seen once, with about 23% in the top ten. Sequenced input: PBMCs or a T cell subset sorted from them (not recorded which). The source of these receptors is a man aged 18 to 30 who had mild COVID-19 (a few samples of this study predate the infection). Cell type and time point are not known.

This rearrangement joins TRBV7-2 to TRBJ2-7, with TRBD1 identical over 8 bases. Germline values: CDR1 SGHTA, CDR2 FQGNSA. After removal of 4 bases from V and 6 bases from J, the junction contained 8 bases not matched to a gene. The CDR3 spans 14 residues. Here the CDR3 reads CASSSGQVAGEQYF. DNA of the CDR3: TGTGCCAGCAGCTCGGGACAGGTGGCGGGCGAGCAGTACTTC.

This clonotype was seen only a few times. The chain combines TRBV7-9 with TRBJ1-4, with D possibly TRBD1 on 5 matching bases. V was shortened by 3 bases and J by 4 bases, with 18 bases between the two germline ends. The length of the CDR3 is 17 residues. Germline V gene sequence: CDR1 SEHNR, CDR2 FQNEAQ (reference sequence). The CDR3 loop reads CASSFRRAVFGNEKLFF. The CDR3 nucleotides read TGTGCCAGCAGCTTCCGCAGGGCGGTCTTTGGTAATGAAAAACTGTTTTTT.

The gene calls are TRBV10-3 and TRBJ1-2, with D hard to call. Germline V lookup: CDR1 ENHRY, CDR2 SYGVKD. Trimming removed 2 bases at V and 7 bases at J, with 11 bases between. The CDR3 totals 13 residues. The CDR3 spells CAISEEFVVGYTF. DNA of the CDR3: TGTGCCATCAGTGAGGAGTTTGTGGTTGGCTACACCTTC.

This clonotype has only a few counts. The chain has TRBV7-2 and TRBJ2-3, with D possibly matching TRBD2 (5 bases). The CDR3 is 14 residues long. V gave up 0 bases and J gave up 4 bases, with 8 bases separating them. Germline V gives CDR1 SGHTA, CDR2 FQGNSA. DNA of the CDR3: TGTGCCAGCAGCTTAGCTGTAGCGTCAGATACGCAGTATTTT. Translated, it gives CASSLAVASDTQYF.

The rearrangement joins TRBV6-2 or TRBV6-3 to TRBJ2-3; D perhaps matches TRBD1 (6 bases). The CDR3 consists of 11 residues. Germline loops: CDR1 MNHEY, CDR2 SVGEGT. Trimming left V 11 bases short and J 5 bases short, with 11 bases between. CDR3 protein: CASSGVDTQYF. CDR3 in DNA: TGTGCCTCGTCAGGGGTAGATACGCAGTATTTT.